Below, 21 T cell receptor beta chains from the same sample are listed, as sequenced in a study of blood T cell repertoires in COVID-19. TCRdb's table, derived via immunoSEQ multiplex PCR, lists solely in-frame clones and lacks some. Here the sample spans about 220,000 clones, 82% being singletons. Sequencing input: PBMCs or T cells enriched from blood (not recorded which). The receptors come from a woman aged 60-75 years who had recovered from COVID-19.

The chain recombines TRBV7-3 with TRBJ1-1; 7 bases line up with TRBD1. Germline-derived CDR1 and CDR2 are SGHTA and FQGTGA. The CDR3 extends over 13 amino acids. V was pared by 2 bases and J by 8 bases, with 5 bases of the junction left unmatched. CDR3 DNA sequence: TGTGCCAGCAGCTTAGAGAAGACAGGGGAAGCTTTCTTT. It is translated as CASSLEKTGEAFF.

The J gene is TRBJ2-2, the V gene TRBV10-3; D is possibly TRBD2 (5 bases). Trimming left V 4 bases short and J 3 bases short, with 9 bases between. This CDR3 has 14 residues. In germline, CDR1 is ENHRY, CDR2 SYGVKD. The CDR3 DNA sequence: TGTGCCATCAGTGCTAAGGAGGACACCGGGGAGCTGTTTTTT. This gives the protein CAISAKEDTGELFF.

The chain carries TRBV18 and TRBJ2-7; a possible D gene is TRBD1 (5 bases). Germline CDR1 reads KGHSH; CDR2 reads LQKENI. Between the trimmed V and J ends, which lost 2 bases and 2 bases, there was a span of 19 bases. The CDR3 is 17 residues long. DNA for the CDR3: TGTGCCAGCTCACCAACCACGCTCTCGGACACCGCCTACGAGCAGTACTTC. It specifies CASSPTTLSDTAYEQYF.

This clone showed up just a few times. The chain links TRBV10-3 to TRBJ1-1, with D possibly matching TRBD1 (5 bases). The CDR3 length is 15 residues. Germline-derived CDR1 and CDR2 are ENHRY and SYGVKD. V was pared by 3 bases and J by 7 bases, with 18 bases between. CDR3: CAISDERDLRGEAFF. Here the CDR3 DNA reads TGTGCCATCAGTGATGAGCGGGACCTTAGGGGTGAAGCTTTCTTT.

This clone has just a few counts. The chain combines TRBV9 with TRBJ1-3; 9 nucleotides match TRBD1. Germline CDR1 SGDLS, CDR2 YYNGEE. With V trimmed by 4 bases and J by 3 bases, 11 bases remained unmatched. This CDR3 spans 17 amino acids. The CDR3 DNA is TGTGCCAGCAGCCCCCGTCCCGGGACAGGGATTGGAAACACCATATATTTT. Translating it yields CASSPRPGTGIGNTIYF.

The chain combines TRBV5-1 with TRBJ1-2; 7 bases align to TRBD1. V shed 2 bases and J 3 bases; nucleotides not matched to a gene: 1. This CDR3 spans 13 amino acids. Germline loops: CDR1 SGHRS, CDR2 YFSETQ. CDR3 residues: CASSFGQDYGYTF. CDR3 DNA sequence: TGCGCCAGCAGCTTCGGACAGGACTATGGCTACACCTTC.

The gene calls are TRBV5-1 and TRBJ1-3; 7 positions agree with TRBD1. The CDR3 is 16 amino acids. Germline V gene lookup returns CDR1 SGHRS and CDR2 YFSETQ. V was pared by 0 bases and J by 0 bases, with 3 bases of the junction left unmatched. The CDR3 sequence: CASSLGGQASGNTIYF. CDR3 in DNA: TGCGCCAGCAGCTTGGGTGGACAGGCCTCTGGAAACACCATATATTTT.

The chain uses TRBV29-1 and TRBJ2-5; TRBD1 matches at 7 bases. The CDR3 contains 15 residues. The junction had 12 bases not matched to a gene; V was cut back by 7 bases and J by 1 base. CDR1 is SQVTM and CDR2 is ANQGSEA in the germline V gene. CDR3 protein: CSALLGAGGQETQYF. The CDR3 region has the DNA TGCAGCGCCCTCTTGGGTGCAGGGGGCCAAGAGACCCAGTACTTC.

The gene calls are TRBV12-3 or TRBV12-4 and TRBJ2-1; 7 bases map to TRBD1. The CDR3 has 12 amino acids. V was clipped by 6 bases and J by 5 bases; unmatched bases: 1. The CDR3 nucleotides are TGTGCCAGCAGGGGACAGCACAATGAGCAGTTCTTC. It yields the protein CASRGQHNEQFF.

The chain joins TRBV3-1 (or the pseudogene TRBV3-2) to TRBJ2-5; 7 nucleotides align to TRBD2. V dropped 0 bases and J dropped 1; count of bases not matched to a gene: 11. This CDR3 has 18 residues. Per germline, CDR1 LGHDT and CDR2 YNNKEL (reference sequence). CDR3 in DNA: TGTGCCAGCAGCCAAGACCCCCTGGTAGCGGGCCTCCAAGAGACCCAGTACTTC. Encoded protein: CASSQDPLVAGLQETQYF.

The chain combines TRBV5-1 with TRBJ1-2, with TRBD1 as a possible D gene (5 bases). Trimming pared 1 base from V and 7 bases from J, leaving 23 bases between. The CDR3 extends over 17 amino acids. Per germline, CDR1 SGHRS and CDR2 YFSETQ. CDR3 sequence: CASSLPQQAPWDSGYTF. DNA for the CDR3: TGCGCCAGCAGCTTGCCCCAACAGGCGCCCTGGGATTCTGGCTACACCTTC.

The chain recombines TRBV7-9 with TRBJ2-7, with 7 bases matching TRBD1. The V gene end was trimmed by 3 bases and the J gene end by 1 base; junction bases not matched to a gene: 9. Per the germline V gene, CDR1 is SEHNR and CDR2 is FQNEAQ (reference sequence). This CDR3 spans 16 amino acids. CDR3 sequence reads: CASSFGVTGVSYEQYF. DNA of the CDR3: TGTGCCAGCAGCTTTGGGGTTACAGGGGTGTCCTACGAGCAGTACTTC.

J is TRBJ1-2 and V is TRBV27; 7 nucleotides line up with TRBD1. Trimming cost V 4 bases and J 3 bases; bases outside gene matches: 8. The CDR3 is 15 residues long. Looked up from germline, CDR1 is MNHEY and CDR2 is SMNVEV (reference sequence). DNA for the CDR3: TGTGCCAGCAGTTCGGTCCGGGACAGATACTATGGCTACACCTTC. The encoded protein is CASSSVRDRYYGYTF.

In DNA, the CDR3 is TGTGCCAGTAGTATTCGGGACCCGGGACAGGGAATCTACGAGCAGTACTTC. This codes for CASSIRDPGQGIYEQYF. The chain has TRBV19 and TRBJ2-7; 9 nucleotides align to TRBD1. CDR3 size: 17 residues. CDR1 and CDR2 (germline): LNHDA, SQIVND (reference sequence). The V and J ends lost 3 bases and 3 bases, in that order; junction bases with no gene match: 12.

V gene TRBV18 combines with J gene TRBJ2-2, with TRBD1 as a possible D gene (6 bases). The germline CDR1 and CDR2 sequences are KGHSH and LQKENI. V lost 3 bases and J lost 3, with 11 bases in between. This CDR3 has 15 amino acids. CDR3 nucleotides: TGTGCCAGCTCACCGCAGGGGAAGGACACCGGGGAGCTGTTTTTT. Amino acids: CASSPQGKDTGELFF.

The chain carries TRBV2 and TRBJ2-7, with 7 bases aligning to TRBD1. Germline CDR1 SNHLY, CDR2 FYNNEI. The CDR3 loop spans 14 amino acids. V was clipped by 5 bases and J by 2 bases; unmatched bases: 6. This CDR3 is CASSPQGITYEQYF. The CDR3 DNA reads TGTGCCAGCAGTCCACAGGGGATCACCTACGAGCAGTACTTC.

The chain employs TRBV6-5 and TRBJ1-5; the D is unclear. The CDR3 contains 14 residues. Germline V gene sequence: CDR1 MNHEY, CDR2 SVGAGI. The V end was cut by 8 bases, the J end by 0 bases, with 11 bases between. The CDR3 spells CASSEMYSNQPQHF. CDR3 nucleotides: TGTGCCAGCTCTGAGATGTATAGCAATCAGCCCCAGCATTTT.

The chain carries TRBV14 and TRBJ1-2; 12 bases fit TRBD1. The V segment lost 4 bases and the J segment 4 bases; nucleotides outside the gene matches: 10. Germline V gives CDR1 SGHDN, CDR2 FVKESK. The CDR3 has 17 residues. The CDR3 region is CASSPFGTGGWGYGYTF. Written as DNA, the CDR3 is TGTGCCAGCAGCCCTTTCGGGACAGGGGGCTGGGGCTATGGCTACACCTTC.

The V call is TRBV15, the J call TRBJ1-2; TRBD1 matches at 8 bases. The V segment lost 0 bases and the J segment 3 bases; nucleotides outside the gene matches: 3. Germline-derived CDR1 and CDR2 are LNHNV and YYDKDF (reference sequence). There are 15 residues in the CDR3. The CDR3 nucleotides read TGTGCCACCAGCAGAGATCAGGGGGCCTACTATGGCTACACCTTC. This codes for CATSRDQGAYYGYTF. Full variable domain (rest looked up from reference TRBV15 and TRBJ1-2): DAMVIQNPRYQVTQFGKPVTLSCSQTLNHNVMYWYQQKSSQAPKLLFHYYDKDFNNEADTPDNFQSRRPNTSFCFLDIRSPGLGDTAMYLCATSRDQGAYYGYTFGSGTRLTVV.

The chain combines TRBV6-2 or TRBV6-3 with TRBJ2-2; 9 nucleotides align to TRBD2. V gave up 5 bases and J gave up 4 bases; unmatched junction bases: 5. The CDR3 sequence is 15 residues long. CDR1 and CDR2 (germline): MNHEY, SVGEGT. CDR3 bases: TGTGCCAGCAGTCCGGGACTAGCTTTCACCGGGGAGCTGTTTTTT. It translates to CASSPGLAFTGELFF.

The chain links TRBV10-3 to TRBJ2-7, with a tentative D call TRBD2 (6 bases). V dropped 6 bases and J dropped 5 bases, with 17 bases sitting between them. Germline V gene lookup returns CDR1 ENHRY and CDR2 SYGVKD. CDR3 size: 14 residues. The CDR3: CAIRREDDPNEQYF. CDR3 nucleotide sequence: TGTGCCATCAGAAGGGAGGATGATCCCAACGAGCAGTACTTC.